These T cell receptor beta chains were read from a single sample in a study of a mutant IDH1 vaccine in newly diagnosed glioma. The antigens for these receptors are not known. Clones were sequenced by immunoSEQ multiplex PCR, and TCRdb holds only the in-frame ones, with some missing. The profile shows over 45,000 clones, around 81% of them singletons. Specimen: PBMCs, collected from a glioma patient whose treatment included an IDH1 peptide vaccine. These receptors all come from a man between 25 and 39 years old with glioma. CDR3s include the opening cysteine and the closing phenylalanine or tryptophan. Each record gives: D gene, J gene, V gene, clone size, CDR3 DNA, CDR3 protein. D genes are given only for firm matches. Only some rows state a clone size, as once, few, many or a class for expanded clones.

D gene: -
J gene: TRBJ1-2
V gene: TRBV6-5
clone size: -
CDR3 DNA: TGTGCCAGCAGTTACCTAACAGGTGGCCTTAACTATGGCTACACCTTC
CDR3 protein: CASSYLTGGLNYGYTF

D gene: TRBD2
J gene: TRBJ2-5
V gene: TRBV19
clone size: -
CDR3 DNA: TGTGCCAGTAGCGCTTGGCCGACTAGCGGGGAAGGCCGACGCAGATGGACCCAGTACTTC
CDR3 protein: CASSAWPTSGEGRRRWTQYF

D gene: -
J gene: TRBJ2-5
V gene: TRBV19
clone size: -
CDR3 DNA: TGTGCCAGTAGTAGGGCCAAGGCAGAGACCCAGTACTTC
CDR3 protein: CASSRAKAETQYF

D gene: TRBD1
J gene: TRBJ1-5
V gene: TRBV30
clone size: -
CDR3 DNA: TGTGCCTGGAGAGAGGGGGCTCATAGCAATCAGCCCCAGCATTTT
CDR3 protein: CAWREGAHSNQPQHF

D gene: TRBD1
J gene: TRBJ1-2
V gene: TRBV2
clone size: -
CDR3 DNA: TGTGCCAGCAGTGGGACAGGGGGCGATTATGGCTACACCTTC
CDR3 protein: CASSGTGGDYGYTF

D gene: -
J gene: TRBJ2-1
V gene: TRBV5-1
clone size: -
CDR3 DNA: TGCGCCAGTTCTACTTTTTTCAATGAGCAGTTCTTC
CDR3 protein: CASSTFFNEQFF

D gene: -
J gene: TRBJ2-7
V gene: TRBV28
clone size: -
CDR3 DNA: TGTGCCAGCAGTTCGCGGTTTGGGAGGACGGCGGACGAGCTCGAGCAGTACTTC
CDR3 protein: CASSSRFGRTADELEQYF

D gene: -
J gene: TRBJ1-3
V gene: TRBV6-1
clone size: -
CDR3 DNA: TGTGCCAGCCGTCCCAGGAACCTCTCTGGAAACACCATATATTTT
CDR3 protein: CASRPRNLSGNTIYF

D gene: TRBD1
J gene: TRBJ1-4
V gene: TRBV4-2
clone size: -
CDR3 DNA: TGTGCCAGCAGCCAAGCACCCCAGGGGGCGGCTAATGAAAAACTGTTTTTT
CDR3 protein: CASSQAPQGAANEKLFF

D gene: TRBD2
J gene: TRBJ2-3
V gene: TRBV6-4
clone size: -
CDR3 DNA: TGTGCCAGCAGACCTCGGGGGGGCCGCACAGATACGCAGTATTTT
CDR3 protein: CASRPRGGRTDTQYF

D gene: TRBD1
J gene: TRBJ2-7
V gene: TRBV5-1
clone size: -
CDR3 DNA: TGCGCCAGCAGCCCCAGGACAGGGTCCTACGAGCAGTACTTC
CDR3 protein: CASSPRTGSYEQYF

D gene: -
J gene: TRBJ2-2
V gene: TRBV5-1
clone size: -
CDR3 DNA: TGCGCCAGCAGCCGCTTACGCCGGGACTGGAAGAACACCGGGGAGCTGTTTTTT
CDR3 protein: CASSRLRRDWKNTGELFF

D gene: TRBD1
J gene: TRBJ2-1
V gene: TRBV5-1
clone size: once
CDR3 DNA: TGCGCCAGCCGTAGGGGGACAGGGAGCGAATCCTACAATGAGCAGTTCTTC
CDR3 protein: CASRRGTGSESYNEQFF

D gene: TRBD1
J gene: TRBJ2-7
V gene: TRBV6-1
clone size: -
CDR3 DNA: TGTGCCAGCAGTTCCGGGACAGGGGCGGATTACGAGCAGTACTTC
CDR3 protein: CASSSGTGADYEQYF

D gene: -
J gene: TRBJ1-2
V gene: TRBV28
clone size: -
CDR3 DNA: TGTGCCAGCAGCAATACCCGGCGCCACACCTTC
CDR3 protein: CASSNTRRHTF

D gene: TRBD1
J gene: TRBJ1-1
V gene: TRBV6-5
clone size: -
CDR3 DNA: TGTGCCAGCAAACTACAGGGGTACACTGAAGCTTTCTTT
CDR3 protein: CASKLQGYTEAFF

D gene: -
J gene: TRBJ2-2
V gene: TRBV28
clone size: -
CDR3 DNA: TGTGCCAGCATGCGGACAAGAAACACCGGGGAGCTGTTTTTT
CDR3 protein: CASMRTRNTGELFF

D gene: TRBD2
J gene: TRBJ2-3
V gene: TRBV9
clone size: -
CDR3 DNA: TGTGCCAGCAGCGTAGGGCCGGGACTAGGAATGAATACGCAGTATTTT
CDR3 protein: CASSVGPGLGMNTQYF

D gene: TRBD1
J gene: TRBJ1-5
V gene: TRBV19
clone size: -
CDR3 DNA: TGTGCCAGTAGTATAACAGGGGTAGGCAATCAGCCCCAGCATTTT
CDR3 protein: CASSITGVGNQPQHF